The sequence of this T cell receptor (beta chain) was determined in a study of blood T cells in healthy people across ages. The second PCR ran roughly 7 to 11 cycles with a sample-barcoded 5' primer and J-beta primers. Each sample yielded at least 2.5 million CDR3-containing paired-end reads. One entry per CDR3 protein, called by TCRdb with MiXCR from the 5' RACE reads. This table holds 630,000 or so distinct CDR3 sequences, 25% to 35% found once. Germline V gives CDR1 MNHNY, CDR2 SVGAGI (reference sequence). The trim removed 11 bases at V and 0 bases at J, leaving 11 bases unmatched. This CDR3 has 16 residues.

The receptor comes from an elderly woman in good health. This chain connects TRBV6-6 to TRBJ1-4; 8 nucleotides agree with TRBD1. Sample: blood. DNA of the CDR3: TGTGCCGCACAGGGGGGACCTACAGCAACTAATGAAAAACTGTTTTTT. Its translation: CAAQGGPTATNEKLFF.